Described below is a single T cell receptor beta chain sequence and its context. What it recognizes is unknown. The record originates from a study of OX40 agonist ivuxolimab in advanced cancers. About the study: Ivuxolimab, an antibody that agonizes OX40 (CD134), was administered to the patients. At 82.7% male, the cohort had a mean age of around 56 years, ranging from about 23 to 79. Ivuxolimab doses were 0.01, 0.1, 0.3, 1.5, 3 or 10 mg/kg every 2 weeks.

TCRdb's copy holds only in-frame clones and misses some; the assay was immunoSEQ multiplex PCR. The sample shows tens of thousands of clones, roughly 90% of them seen only once. V was trimmed by 4 bases and J by 4 bases, leaving 14 bases between them. The CDR3 covers 14 residues. Germline V lookup: CDR1 MGHRA, CDR2 YSYEKL. Study outcomes and limitations: Blood T cells, both CD4+ and CD8+, expanded clonally by week 6 at 0.1 to 3.0 mg/kg.

This material consisted of CD4+ or CD8+ T cells sorted from blood, taken in a trial of the OX40 agonist ivuxolimab. The chain couples TRBV4-1 to TRBJ2-7, with TRBD1 as a possible D gene (6 bases). The receptor's source is an adult with an advanced solid tumor such as melanoma, head and neck, liver or kidney cancer. CDR3 DNA sequence: TGCGCCAGCAGCCCAGGGGACCATCGGTACGAGCAGTACTTC. Translating it yields CASSPGDHRYEQYF.